The sequence of this TCR beta chain was determined in a study of T cells in tumors after PD-1 blockade. Time point in this sample: first of two pre-therapy site-matched biopsies about two months apart. Profiled with immunoSEQ multiplex PCR; TCRdb holds only in-frame clones, not every one. The table shows roughly 4,200 clones, with less than 75% occurring only once. CDR3 length equals 12 residues. Between the trimmed V and J ends, which lost 4 bases and 15 bases, there was a span of 16 bases. Looked up from germline, CDR1 is MNHEY and CDR2 is SVGAGI. The source was tumor tissue, collected before anti-PD-1 treatment. The chain has TRBV6-5 and TRBJ2-4, with D hard to call. The receptor was isolated from a human donor with basal cell carcinoma. The CDR3 DNA reads as TGTGCCAGCAGTTTACGCGGCCGTCGGTGGTACTTC. As protein: CASSLRGRRWYF.